This T cell receptor (beta chain) was identified in a study of CD8 T cells in ankylosing spondylitis. TCRdb called the 5' RACE reads again in MiXCR, with one record for every CDR3 protein. The sample shows approximately 300,000 distinct CDR3 sequences, about a fifth of them seen only once. CDR3 length: 13 amino acids. V was cut by 8 bases and J by 1 base, with 9 bases left in between. This clonotype was seen a few times. The antigen remains undetermined. Study-level results: Matched synovial fluid from ankylosing spondylitis patients was reported to be enriched for disease-linked clones. For ankylosing spondylitis blood, a TCR beta motif of several highly homologous variants appeared characteristic. Disease-linked clones were CD8+ and relatively rare in peripheral blood. In the blood and synovial fluid of reactive arthritis, some motif variants had been previously reported.

The sample taken for sequencing was blood, either unsorted or a sorted T cell fraction (not recorded which). This receptor was identified in a female donor with ankylosing spondylitis or in good health (not recorded which). The chain carries TRBV12-3 or TRBV12-4 and TRBJ1-5; D is ambiguous. CDR3 protein: CASAVQSNQPQHF. The CDR3 DNA reads TGTGCCAGCGCCGTGCAAAGCAATCAGCCCCAGCATTTT.